Listed below are T cell receptor beta chains from one sample, sequenced in a study of blood T cell repertoires in COVID-19. TCRdb's copy holds only in-frame clones and misses some; the assay was immunoSEQ multiplex PCR. The sample holds around 370,000 clones, about 87% seen once. Input material: peripheral blood. The receptors were gathered from a woman aged 50 to 65 with COVID-19, enrolled during active disease. CDR3s include the opening cysteine and the closing phenylalanine or tryptophan. Fields, in order: J gene, clone size, V gene, D gene, CDR3 DNA, CDR3 protein. The D gene is left open where the match is weak. Only part of the rows carry a size: once, few, many, or a class if the clone is expanded.

TRBJ2-1 | once | TRBV4-3 | TRBD2 | TGCGCCAGCAGCCAGGGGCCGGGGCTAGCGGGAGTTGTTGAGCAGTTCTTC | CASSQGPGLAGVVEQFF
TRBJ2-1 | NA | TRBV6-5 | TRBD1 | TGTGCTGCAAAAGGACAGGGCGCCTACAATGAGCAGTTCTTC | CAAKGQGAYNEQFF
TRBJ1-1 | NA | TRBV10-2 | TRBD1 | TGCGCCAGCAGTGAGACAGGGGAGACCACTGAAGCTTTCTTT | CASSETGETTEAFF
TRBJ1-2 | NA | TRBV5-6 | NA | TGTGCCAGCAGCCCACCCAGGGCGCAGCGTGGCTACACCTTC | CASSPPRAQRGYTF
TRBJ2-6 | NA | TRBV19 | TRBD1 | TGTGCCACCTATGACAGGGCCTCTGGGGCCAACGTCCTGACTTTC | CATYDRASGANVLTF
TRBJ2-2 | NA | TRBV19 | NA | TGTGCCAGTAGGACAGGTGCGACGAACACCGGGGAGCTGTTTTTT | CASRTGATNTGELFF
TRBJ2-5 | NA | TRBV5-1 | TRBD2 | TGCGCCAGCAGCGGCGGGACTAGCGGGAGACAAGAGACCCAGTACTTC | CASSGGTSGRQETQYF
TRBJ1-2 | NA | TRBV18 | TRBD1 | TGTGCCAGCTCGCCACCCGGGACAGGGAACTATGGCTACACCTTC | CASSPPGTGNYGYTF
TRBJ2-5 | NA | TRBV19 | TRBD2 | TGTGCCAGTAGTCGGTCACCGGGACTAGCGGCCACTGAGACCCAGTACTTC | CASSRSPGLAATETQYF
TRBJ2-3 | NA | TRBV7-6 | TRBD2 | TGTGCCAGCAGCTTAACGGGAGGGTATACAGATACGCAGTATTTT | CASSLTGGYTDTQYF
TRBJ1-5 | NA | TRBV10-3 | TRBD1 | TGTGCCATCAGTGAGGGAGGGGGCGGCAGCAATCAGCCCCAGCATTTT | CAISEGGGGSNQPQHF
TRBJ2-7 | once | TRBV23-1 | TRBD2 | TGCGCCAGCAGTCAAGAGCGGGAGCAGGACGAGCAGTACTTC | CASSQEREQDEQYF
TRBJ2-1 | NA | TRBV29-1 | NA | TGCAGCGTTGAACTTATCAGGGATGAGCAGTTCTTC | CSVELIRDEQFF
TRBJ2-1 | NA | TRBV3-1/TRBV3-2 | TRBD2 | TGTGCCAGCAGCCATAGGCTAGCGGGATCCAATGAGCAGTTCTTC | CASSHRLAGSNEQFF
TRBJ2-7 | NA | TRBV5-1 | TRBD2 | TGCGCCAGCAGCTTGGGGGCTAGCGGGAGTCTTGACGAGCAGTACTTC | CASSLGASGSLDEQYF
TRBJ2-1 | NA | TRBV5-1 | TRBD1 | TGCGCCAGCAGCTTCAGGGACAGGGGTTCAGTGCAGTTCTTC | CASSFRDRGSVQFF
TRBJ2-1 | NA | TRBV24-1 | TRBD1 | TGTGCCACCAGTGATCCAGCCGCCCGACAGGGGGTCGACAATGAGCAGTTCTTC | CATSDPAARQGVDNEQFF
TRBJ2-3 | NA | TRBV6-5 | NA | TGTGCCAGCACGACCAGGGTGCCTGGCACAGATACGCAGTATTTT | CASTTRVPGTDTQYF
TRBJ2-4 | NA | TRBV4-3 | TRBD1 | TGCGCCAGCAGCCAAACGGGGACAGGGAAAAACATTCAGTACTTC | CASSQTGTGKNIQYF
TRBJ2-1 | NA | TRBV15 | NA | TGTGCCACCAGCAGGACCGGGACTGGCCAGGGTGAGCAGTTCTTC | CATSRTGTGQGEQFF
TRBJ1-3 | NA | TRBV18 | NA | TGTGCCAGCTCCGTACAGGGTTTAACTGGAAACACCATATATTTT | CASSVQGLTGNTIYF
TRBJ2-3 | once | TRBV5-1 | NA | TGCGCCAGCAGCGGCCAATCGGGGGTTGACACAGATACGCAGTATTTT | CASSGQSGVDTDTQYF
TRBJ2-4 | NA | TRBV30 | NA | TGTGCCTGGAGTGTTAAGGGGCTCCTAGCCAAAAACATTCAGTACTTC | CAWSVKGLLAKNIQYF
TRBJ1-1 | NA | TRBV7-8 | NA | TGTGCCAGCAGCTTAGGGTTGACAGGTGAAGCTTTCTTT | CASSLGLTGEAFF
TRBJ2-1 | NA | TRBV9 | TRBD1 | TGTGCCAGCAGCTCCAATCTCCGGGACAGGGGAAACAATGAGCAGTTCTTC | CASSSNLRDRGNNEQFF
TRBJ2-3 | NA | TRBV7-9 | TRBD1 | TGTGCCAGCAGCTTGAGTGAGGGGGCCGGGGATACGCAGTATTTT | CASSLSEGAGDTQYF
TRBJ2-1 | NA | TRBV24-1 | TRBD1 | TGTGCCACCAGTGATGTAGGACAGGGCCGGATGGGTGAGCAGTTCTTC | CATSDVGQGRMGEQFF
TRBJ1-4 | NA | TRBV4-1 | NA | TGCGCCAGCAGCCGAGGGAATGTAGCAACTAATGAAAAACTGTTTTTT | CASSRGNVATNEKLFF
TRBJ1-4 | NA | TRBV4-2 | NA | TGTGCCAGCAGCCAATCCTCAGCAACTAATGAAAAACTGTTTTTT | CASSQSSATNEKLFF
TRBJ1-1 | NA | TRBV11-3 | NA | TGTGCCAGCAGCACAGGACGCGAAACTTTCTTT | CASSTGRETFF
TRBJ2-1 | NA | TRBV29-1 | TRBD2 | TGCAGCGTTGCGAGCGGGAGTGGCGCCTACAATGAGCAGTTCTTC | CSVASGSGAYNEQFF
TRBJ1-2 | NA | TRBV3-1/TRBV3-2 | NA | TGTGCCAGCAGCCAAGGCGGCGGTGGCTACACCTTC | CASSQGGGGYTF
TRBJ2-7 | NA | TRBV6-1 | TRBD2 | TGTGCCAGCAGTGACAAGAAGCGGGAGGGCCGGGACGAGCAGTACTTC | CASSDKKREGRDEQYF
TRBJ2-7 | NA | TRBV5-1 | TRBD1 | TGCGCCAGCAGCTTGGGGACAGGGTCAGGCTACGAGCAGTACTTC | CASSLGTGSGYEQYF
TRBJ1-1 | once | TRBV6-6 | NA | TGTGCCAGCAGTTACCGGGTGGCCAACCAGAACACTGAAGCTTTCTTT | CASSYRVANQNTEAFF
TRBJ2-1 | NA | TRBV19 | NA | TGTGCCAGTAGCCCCTCCTCCTACAATGAGCAGTTCTTC | CASSPSSYNEQFF
TRBJ2-7 | few | TRBV11-3 | TRBD1 | TGTGCCAGCAGACCCGGACAGGGTTCGGGCTCCTACGAGCAGTACTTC | CASRPGQGSGSYEQYF
TRBJ2-1 | NA | TRBV14 | TRBD2 | TGTGCCAGCAGCCAACTGAGTAGCGGGAATGTAGATGAGCAGTTCTTC | CASSQLSSGNVDEQFF
TRBJ2-2 | NA | TRBV7-9 | NA | TGTGCCAGCAGCCCACCCGGGAAGTCGGACACCGGGGAGCTGTTTTTT | CASSPPGKSDTGELFF
TRBJ2-7 | NA | TRBV30 | TRBD1 | TGTGCCTGGAACAGGGGGCGGTTACGCGAGCAGTACTTC | CAWNRGRLREQYF
TRBJ2-1 | NA | TRBV30 | TRBD2 | TGTGCCTGGAGAAGCACCGGGACTACGTACTACAATGAGCAGTTCTTC | CAWRSTGTTYYNEQFF
TRBJ2-7 | NA | TRBV19 | NA | TGTGCCAGTAGTATGGCAGGGGCGGACGAGCAGTACTTC | CASSMAGADEQYF
TRBJ2-1 | NA | TRBV2 | TRBD2 | TGTGCCAGCAGTGCCGGGACTAGCCAGTACAATGAGCAGTTCTTC | CASSAGTSQYNEQFF
TRBJ2-7 | NA | TRBV28 | NA | TGTGCCAGCAGCTCACTTGACAGCTACGAGCAGTACTTC | CASSSLDSYEQYF
TRBJ2-3 | once | TRBV2 | TRBD2 | TGTGCCAGCAGGACTAGCGGGAGTGCCCCAGATACGCAGTATTTT | CASRTSGSAPDTQYF
TRBJ1-2 | NA | TRBV12-3/TRBV12-4 | TRBD1 | TGTGCCAGCAGTCGGACAGGCCCCACTGGCTACACCTTC | CASSRTGPTGYTF
TRBJ2-1 | NA | TRBV9 | TRBD2 | TGTGCCAGCAGCGCGACTAGCGGAAGTGACAATGAGCAGTTCTTC | CASSATSGSDNEQFF
TRBJ2-3 | NA | TRBV27 | NA | TGTGCCAGCAGTTTAAACCGCGGGGATACGCAGTATTTT | CASSLNRGDTQYF
TRBJ1-1 | NA | TRBV14 | NA | TGTGCCAGCAGCCAACAGGACATCATTATGAACACTGAAGCTTTCTTT | CASSQQDIIMNTEAFF
TRBJ2-1 | NA | TRBV6-6 | TRBD2 | TGTGCCAGCAGTTACGTGGCTAGCGGGAGTGATGAGCAGTTCTTC | CASSYVASGSDEQFF
TRBJ1-2 | NA | TRBV19 | NA | TGTGCCAGTAGTATAGGTGGCGGTACAACATGGGGCTACACCTTC | CASSIGGGTTWGYTF
TRBJ1-3 | NA | TRBV7-2 | NA | TGTGCCAGCAGCTCTCTGAGCGCTGGAAACACCATATATTTT | CASSSLSAGNTIYF
TRBJ2-2 | few | TRBV19 | NA | TGTGCCAGTAGTATCGGCACCGGGGAGCTGTTTTTT | CASSIGTGELFF
TRBJ2-5 | NA | TRBV4-2 | NA | TGTGCCAGCAGCCAAGGAGGGGAGACCCAGTACTTC | CASSQGGETQYF